This TCR beta chain appears in the sequencing data of a study of T cells in Graves' hyperthyroidism and ophthalmopathy. Amplified regions were TCR beta CDR3 sequences from RNA transcripts. Using the HTBI primer set, a first-round RT-PCR was run on the TCR CDR3. MiXCR was run by TCRdb on the multiplex PCR reads, yielding one entry per CDR3 protein. The table shows roughly 30,000 distinct CDR3 sequences, with 45% occurring only once. This TCR came from a woman between 25 and 40 years old with Graves' hyperthyroidism. Sequenced material: blood.

CDR3 sequence reads: CSARESRDRDRSPLHF. DNA of the CDR3: TGCAGTGCTAGAGAGAGCCGGGACAGGGATCGGTCACCCCTCCACTTT. This chain joins TRBV20-1 and TRBJ1-6, with TRBD1 matching over 9 bases. The CDR3 has 16 residues. Trimming at V came to 0 bases and at J to 10 bases, leaving 10 bases not matched to a gene. Germline values: CDR1 DFQATT, CDR2 SNEGSKA (reference sequence).